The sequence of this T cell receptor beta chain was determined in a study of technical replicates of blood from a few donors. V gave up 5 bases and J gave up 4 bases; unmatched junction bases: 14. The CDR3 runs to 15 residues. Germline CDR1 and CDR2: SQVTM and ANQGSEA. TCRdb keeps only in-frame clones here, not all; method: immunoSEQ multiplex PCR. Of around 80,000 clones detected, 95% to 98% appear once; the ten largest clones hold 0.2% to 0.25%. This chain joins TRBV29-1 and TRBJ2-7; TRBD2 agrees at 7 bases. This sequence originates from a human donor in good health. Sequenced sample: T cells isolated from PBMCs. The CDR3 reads CSVKKRDSGAYEQYF. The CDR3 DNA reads TGCAGCGTTAAAAAGCGGGACTCCGGAGCATACGAGCAGTACTTC.